These 29 T cell receptor beta chains originate from one sample sequenced in a study of cytomegalovirus exposure and HLA in healthy donors. The PCR employed 60 Vbeta primers together with 13 Jbeta primers. Method: immunoSEQ multiplex PCR; TCRdb's copy keeps in-frame clones and lacks some. The sample consists of 150,000 to 200,000 clones, around 79% of them appearing once. Material: PBMCs. These receptors were obtained from a woman aged 50 to 60 in good health and CMV-seronegative.

Worth noting for this clone: At one end the junction does not follow the germline gene, possibly because of a read error. The chain has TRBV6-5 and TRBJ2-2, with a possible D match to TRBD2 (6 bases). Germline-derived CDR1 and CDR2 are MNHEY and SVGAGI. The CDR3 has 12 residues. This CDR3 reads CASSYRNGGLFF. In DNA form, the CDR3 reads TGTGCCAGCAGTTACCGGAACGGGGGGCTGTTTTTT.

This clone was found a few times. V gene TRBV7-2 combines with J gene TRBJ2-3, with 10 bases lining up with TRBD2. The CDR3 extends over 15 amino acids. V lost 6 bases, J lost 2 bases, and 5 bases stayed unmatched. Per the germline V gene, CDR1 is SGHTA and CDR2 is FQGNSA. The CDR3 is CASSLAGANTDTQYF. In nucleotides, the CDR3 is TGTGCCAGCAGTCTAGCGGGAGCGAACACAGATACGCAGTATTTT.

The chain recombines TRBV28 with TRBJ1-5; 11 bases align to TRBD1. Per germline, CDR1 MDHEN and CDR2 SYDVKM. This CDR3 spans 15 amino acids. V trimming: 5 bases; J trimming: 6 bases; junction bases outside the gene matches: 6. Here the CDR3 reads CASSRRTGGLQPQHF. The CDR3 DNA reads TGTGCCAGCAGTCGACGGACAGGGGGCCTTCAGCCCCAGCATTTT.

The chain recombines TRBV19 with TRBJ1-2; no definite D call. The CDR3 has 13 residues. V was pared by 6 bases and J by 4 bases, with 12 bases between. Germline assignment: CDR1 LNHDA and CDR2 SQIVND (reference sequence). Written as DNA, the CDR3 is TGTGCCAGTAGCCCCCGGGTCGGCTATGGCTACACCTTC. This translates into CASSPRVGYGYTF.

The chain combines TRBV9 with TRBJ2-3; D uncertain. CDR3 size: 15 residues. Trimming removed 0 bases from V and 2 bases from J, with 10 bases in between. Germline values: CDR1 SGDLS, CDR2 YYNGEE. The CDR3 coding sequence is TGTGCCAGCAGCGTAGTCGGAGCCCTCACAGATACGCAGTATTTT. Its protein is CASSVVGALTDTQYF.

The chain links TRBV6-5 to TRBJ1-1, with D uncertain. V dropped 2 bases and J dropped 0 bases, with 10 bases sitting between them. Per the germline V gene, CDR1 is MNHEY and CDR2 is SVGAGI. The CDR3 totals 15 residues. The CDR3 DNA reads as TGTGCCAGCAGTTACGGCAGACTGATGAACACTGAAGCTTTCTTT. Translated, it gives CASSYGRLMNTEAFF.

V usage is TRBV25-1 and J usage is TRBJ1-2; TRBD1 might be the D (5 bases). This CDR3 has 14 amino acids. Germline V lookup: CDR1 MGHDK, CDR2 SYGVNS. Trimming took 3 bases from V and 7 from J, leaving 15 bases between them. DNA for the CDR3: TGTGCCAGCAGTGACGCTGGGGCTGGTCGTGGCTACACCTTC. Protein: CASSDAGAGRGYTF.

This clone has more than one count but fewer than ten. V usage is TRBV13 and J usage is TRBJ1-1, with 7 positions matching TRBD1. In germline, CDR1 is PRHDT, CDR2 FYEKMQ (reference sequence). With V trimmed by 5 bases and J by 5 bases, 8 bases remained unmatched. This CDR3 contains 14 residues. The CDR3 nucleotides read TGTGCCAGCAGCCACGGGACAGTTCAAACTGAAGCTTTCTTT. Translating gives CASSHGTVQTEAFF.

The chain uses TRBV2 and TRBJ1-2; 9 nucleotides align to TRBD1. This CDR3 has 14 amino acids. The germline CDR1 and CDR2 sequences are SNHLY and FYNNEI. J gave up 4 bases and V 3 bases, and 3 bases lay outside the gene matches. The CDR3 protein is CASSDPDRGYGYTF. CDR3 in DNA: TGTGCCAGCAGTGACCCGGACAGGGGCTATGGCTACACCTTC.

The rearrangement links TRBV5-1 to TRBJ2-7; tentatively, D is TRBD1 (5 bases). The CDR3 is 13 amino acids. Germline V gene sequence: CDR1 SGHRS, CDR2 YFSETQ. Trimming stripped 4 bases from V and 1 base from J, with 9 bases between. The CDR3 nucleotides read TGCGCCAGCAGCCAGGGTTTTTCCTACGAGCAGTACTTC. Translating gives CASSQGFSYEQYF.

This chain links TRBV18 with TRBJ2-7; 7 bases align to TRBD2. The CDR3 extends over 16 amino acids. V dropped 1 base and J dropped 0; count of bases not matched to a gene: 6. The V gene's germline CDR1 is KGHSH and CDR2 LQKENI. The CDR3, as DNA: TGTGCCAGCTCACCACAGGGCGCGGGAGCCTCCTACGAGCAGTACTTC. Translation: CASSPQGAGASYEQYF.

This chain uses TRBV5-1 with TRBJ2-1; TRBD2 aligns across 12 bases. V lost 4 bases, J lost 3 bases, and 2 bases stayed unmatched. CDR1 is SGHRS, CDR2 YFSETQ, per germline. This CDR3 is 15 amino acids long. CDR3 in amino acids: CASSGTSGLYNEQFF. The CDR3 DNA sequence: TGCGCCAGCAGCGGGACTAGCGGGCTCTACAATGAGCAGTTCTTC. The whole variable domain, remainder taken from reference TRBV5-1 and TRBJ2-1, is KAGVTQTPRYLIKTRGQQVTLSCSPISGHRSVSWYQQTPGQGLQFLFEYFSETQRNKGNFPGRFSGRQFSNSRSEMNVSTLELGDSALYLCASSGTSGLYNEQFFGPGTRLTVL.

V gene TRBV7-2 combines with J gene TRBJ2-7, with D uncertain. The V end lost 2 bases, the J end lost 2 bases, and 4 bases lay between the germline ends. The CDR3 loop spans 12 amino acids. Germline CDR1 and CDR2: SGHTA and FQGNSA. CDR3 coding DNA: TGTGCCAGCAGCTTACTCCCCTACGAGCAGTACTTC. This sequence encodes CASSLLPYEQYF. The variable domain in full, with the rest retrieved from reference TRBV7-2 and TRBJ2-7, is GAGVSQSPSNKVTEKGKDVELRCDPISGHTALYWYRQSLGQGLEFLIYFQGNSAPDKSGLPSDRFSAERTGGSVSTLTIQRTQQEDSAVYLCASSLLPYEQYFGPGTRLTVT.

The chain employs TRBV7-9 and TRBJ1-4, with D possibly being TRBD1 (6 bases). The CDR3 sequence is 17 residues long. The germline V gene encodes CDR1 SEHNR and CDR2 FQNEAQ (reference sequence). Trimming stripped 8 bases from V and 0 bases from J, with 19 bases between. The CDR3 DNA reads TGTGCCAGCTCCACAATCAGGGGTCCGGCAACTAATGAAAAACTGTTTTTT. Translation gives CASSTIRGPATNEKLFF. The full variable domain, in which reference TRBV7-9 and TRBJ1-4 provide the parts outside the CDR3, is DTGVSQNPRHKITKRGQNVTFRCDPISEHNRLYWYRQTLGQGPEFLTYFQNEAQLEKSRLLSDRFSAERPKGSFSTLEIQRTEQGDSAMYLCASSTIRGPATNEKLFFGSGTQLSVL.

The CDR3 sequence is CASSLVGTGAVEQYF. In DNA, the CDR3 is TGTGCCAGCAGCTTGGTTGGGACAGGGGCGGTCGAGCAGTACTTC. The genes are TRBV5-4 and TRBJ2-7, with 10 positions matching TRBD1. The germline gives CDR1 SGHNT, CDR2 YYREEE (reference sequence). Trimming at V came to 0 bases and at J to 6 bases, leaving 6 bases not matched to a gene. The CDR3 sequence is 15 residues long.

V gene TRBV28 combines with J gene TRBJ2-4, with D possibly being TRBD2 (5 bases). The germline V gene has CDR1 MDHEN and CDR2 SYDVKM. V lost 1 base, J lost 0 bases, and 7 bases lay in between. This CDR3 has 15 residues. The CDR3 DNA reads TGTGCCAGCAGTTTATCGGGAATAGCCAAAAACATTCAGTACTTC. Encoded protein: CASSLSGIAKNIQYF.

The chain is built from TRBV6-6 and TRBJ2-7, with 10 bases aligning to TRBD1. The germline CDR1 and CDR2 sequences are MNHNY and SVGAGI (reference sequence). The CDR3 covers 15 residues. Trimming removed 5 bases from V and 0 bases from J; junction bases left unmatched: 4. This CDR3 reads CASSPRDRGSYEQYF. The CDR3 DNA follows: TGTGCCAGCAGTCCCCGGGACAGGGGCTCCTACGAGCAGTACTTC.

This sequence joins TRBV29-1 and TRBJ2-3; 7 bases line up with TRBD1. The CDR3 is 15 residues long. The ends lost 7 bases at V and 2 bases at J; junction bases unmatched: 12. Per germline, CDR1 SQVTM and CDR2 ANQGSEA. The DNA of the CDR3 is TGCAGCGGACGGACAGGCCTAGGGTACACAGATACGCAGTATTTT. Translated, it gives CSGRTGLGYTDTQYF.

J is TRBJ1-1 and V is TRBV27, with unresolved D. This CDR3 comprises 15 residues. Germline CDR1 reads MNHEY; CDR2 reads SMNVEV (reference sequence). Trimming removed 4 bases from V and 5 bases from J, with 17 bases in between. Written as DNA, the CDR3 is TGTGCCAGCAGTTCCCCCGCCCGAGGGCAAACTGAAGCTTTCTTT. It specifies CASSSPARGQTEAFF.

The rearrangement joins TRBV28 to TRBJ2-1; 11 bases are shared with TRBD2. The CDR3 is made up of 16 amino acids. With 6 bases clipped from V and 6 bases from J, the junction kept 10 bases outside the gene matches. The germline gives CDR1 MDHEN, CDR2 SYDVKM. CDR3 DNA: TGTGCCAGCAGCACCATTACTAGCGGGAGTCGCAATGAGCAGTTCTTC. This codes for CASSTITSGSRNEQFF.

The chain employs TRBV7-3 and TRBJ2-2; 7 positions match TRBD1. The CDR3 totals 19 residues. The germline V gene encodes CDR1 SGHTA and CDR2 FQGTGA. V shed 5 bases, J shed 3 bases, and the junction held 18 bases outside the gene matches. DNA for the CDR3: TGTGCCAGCAGCCCGAGGAAGGGGGCGGTAAAAAATGACACCGGGGAGCTGTTTTTT. Protein product: CASSPRKGAVKNDTGELFF. The whole variable domain, filled in from reference TRBV7-3 and TRBJ2-2, reads GAGVSQTPSNKVTEKGKYVELRCDPISGHTALYWYRQSLGQGPEFLIYFQGTGAADDSGLPNDRFFAVRPEGSVSTLKIQRTERGDSAVYLCASSPRKGAVKNDTGELFFGEGSRLTVL.

The rearrangement uses TRBV10-1 and TRBJ2-7; 9 positions match TRBD1. This CDR3 is built from 15 residues. V was pared by 6 bases and J by 6 bases, with 12 bases of the junction left unmatched. Per the germline V gene, CDR1 is WNHNN and CDR2 is SYGVQD (reference sequence). CDR3 sequence (DNA): TGCGCCAGCAGAGATCCGGGACAGGGCAATGTCGAGCAGTACTTC. It codes for CASRDPGQGNVEQYF.

The rearrangement uses TRBV9 and TRBJ1-6; 7 bases line up with TRBD1. The CDR3 extends over 14 amino acids. V shed 4 bases and J 6 bases; nucleotides not matched to a gene: 4. Germline CDR1 reads SGDLS; CDR2 reads YYNGEE. CDR3 sequence (DNA): TGTGCCAGCAGCCCTGGACAGGTTAATTCACCCCTCCACTTT. As protein: CASSPGQVNSPLHF.

The J gene is TRBJ2-2, the V gene TRBV7-2, with D possibly TRBD1 on 6 matching bases. This CDR3 is 18 amino acids long. V shed 2 bases and J shed 0 bases, with 16 bases lying between them. Germline values: CDR1 SGHTA, CDR2 FQGNSA. The CDR3 region is CASSLLPPQGPNTGELFF. The CDR3, as DNA: TGTGCCAGCAGCTTATTACCTCCCCAGGGGCCGAACACCGGGGAGCTGTTTTTT.

This clone appeared a few times. This chain joins TRBV6-5 and TRBJ2-1, with TRBD2 matching over 13 bases. V lost 3 bases, J lost 8 bases, and 7 bases stayed unmatched. Germline CDR1 reads MNHEY; CDR2 reads SVGAGI. The CDR3 length is 16 residues. CDR3 DNA sequence: TGTGCCAGCAGTTATACCGGACTAGCGGGAGCCGATGAGCAGTTCTTC. Its protein product is CASSYTGLAGADEQFF.

This chain joins TRBV11-2 and TRBJ2-1; 13 bases agree with TRBD2. The CDR3 covers 16 residues. Trimming took 5 bases from V and 4 from J; bases not matched to a gene: 5. Germline CDR1 is SGHAT and CDR2 is FQNNGV. For the CDR3, the DNA is TGTGCCAGCAGCCCGGGGACTAGCGGGATTTACAATGAGCAGTTCTTC. This gives the protein CASSPGTSGIYNEQFF.

The J gene is TRBJ2-6, the V gene TRBV15; weak D call: TRBD1 (5 bases). CDR1 is LNHNV and CDR2 is YYDKDF in the germline V gene (reference sequence). The CDR3 totals 15 residues. V was cut by 0 bases and J by 2 bases, with 5 bases left in between. CDR3 coding DNA: TGTGCCACCAGCAGAGACAGGGCTGGGGCCAACGTCCTGACTTTC. It specifies CATSRDRAGANVLTF.

Only one count was recorded for this clone. The rearrangement uses TRBV6-5 and TRBJ1-4; the D gene is possibly TRBD1 (6 bases). The CDR3 runs to 15 residues. Trimming cost V 6 bases and J 6 bases, with 17 bases left between them. The V gene's germline CDR1 is MNHEY and CDR2 SVGAGI. This CDR3 is CASSPSTGYHEKLFF. CDR3 nucleotides: TGTGCCAGCAGCCCAAGTACAGGGTACCATGAAAAACTGTTTTTT.

The V call is TRBV2, the J call TRBJ1-4; D unclear. Germline CDR1 reads SNHLY; CDR2 reads FYNNEI. V lost 4 bases and J 3 bases, leaving 9 bases between the germline ends. This CDR3 is built from 14 residues. The CDR3 reads CASSVLASNEKLFF. The CDR3 DNA follows: TGTGCCAGCAGTGTTTTGGCTTCTAATGAAAAACTGTTTTTT.